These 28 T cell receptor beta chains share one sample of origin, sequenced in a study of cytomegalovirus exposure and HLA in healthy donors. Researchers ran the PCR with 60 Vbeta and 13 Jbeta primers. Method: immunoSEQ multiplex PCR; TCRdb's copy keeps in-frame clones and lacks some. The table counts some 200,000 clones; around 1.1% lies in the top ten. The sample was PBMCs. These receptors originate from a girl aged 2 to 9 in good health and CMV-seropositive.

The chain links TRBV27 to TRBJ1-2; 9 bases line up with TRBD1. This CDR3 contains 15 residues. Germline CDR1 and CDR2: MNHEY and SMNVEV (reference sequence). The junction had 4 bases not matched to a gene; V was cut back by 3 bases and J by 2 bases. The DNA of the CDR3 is TGTGCCAGCAGTTTTGCGGGACAGGGAAACTATGGCTACACCTTC. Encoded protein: CASSFAGQGNYGYTF.

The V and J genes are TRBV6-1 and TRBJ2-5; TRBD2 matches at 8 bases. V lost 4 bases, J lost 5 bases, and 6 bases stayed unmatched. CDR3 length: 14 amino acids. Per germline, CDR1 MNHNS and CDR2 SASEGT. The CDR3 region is CASSGNGGEETQYF. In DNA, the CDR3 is TGTGCCAGCAGTGGAAACGGGGGGGAGGAGACCCAGTACTTC.

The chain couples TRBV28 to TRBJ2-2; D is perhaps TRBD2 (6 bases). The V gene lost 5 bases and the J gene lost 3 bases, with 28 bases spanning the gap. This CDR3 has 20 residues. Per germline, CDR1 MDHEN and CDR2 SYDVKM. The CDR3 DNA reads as TGTGCCAGCAGTCCGAGGGACCTAGCGACTCACCCCGAGGACACCGGGGAGCTGTTTTTT. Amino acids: CASSPRDLATHPEDTGELFF.

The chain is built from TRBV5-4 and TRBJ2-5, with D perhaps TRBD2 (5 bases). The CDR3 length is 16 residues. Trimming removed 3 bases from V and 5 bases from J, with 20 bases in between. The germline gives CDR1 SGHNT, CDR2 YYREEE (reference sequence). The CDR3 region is CASSSSQEVNRETQYF. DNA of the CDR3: TGTGCCAGCAGCTCTTCCCAGGAGGTTAACCGGGAGACCCAGTACTTC.

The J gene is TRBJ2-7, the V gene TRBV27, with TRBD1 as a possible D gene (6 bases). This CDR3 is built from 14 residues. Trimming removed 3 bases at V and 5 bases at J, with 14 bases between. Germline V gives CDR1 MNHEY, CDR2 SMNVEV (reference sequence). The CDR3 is CASSFVGRGNEQYF. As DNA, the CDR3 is TGTGCCAGCAGTTTCGTGGGCAGGGGAAACGAGCAGTACTTC.

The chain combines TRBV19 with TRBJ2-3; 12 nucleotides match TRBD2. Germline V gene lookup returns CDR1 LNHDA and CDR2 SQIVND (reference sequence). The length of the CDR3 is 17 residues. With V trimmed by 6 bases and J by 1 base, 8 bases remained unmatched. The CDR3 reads CASSELAGGLGTDTQYF. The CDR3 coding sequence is TGTGCCAGTAGCGAACTAGCGGGAGGCCTGGGCACAGATACGCAGTATTTT.

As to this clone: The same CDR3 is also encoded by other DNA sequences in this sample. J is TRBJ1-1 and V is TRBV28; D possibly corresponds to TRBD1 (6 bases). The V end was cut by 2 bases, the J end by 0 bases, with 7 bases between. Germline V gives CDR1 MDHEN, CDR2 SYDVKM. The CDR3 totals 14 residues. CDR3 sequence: CASSLGGLNTEAFF. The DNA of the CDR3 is TGTGCCAGCAGTTTAGGGGGCTTGAACACTGAAGCTTTCTTT.

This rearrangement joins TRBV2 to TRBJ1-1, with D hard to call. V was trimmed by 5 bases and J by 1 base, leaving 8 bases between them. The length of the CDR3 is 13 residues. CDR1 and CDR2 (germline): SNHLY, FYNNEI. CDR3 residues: CASSFTPNTEAFF. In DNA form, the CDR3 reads TGTGCCAGCAGTTTTACACCGAACACTGAAGCTTTCTTT.

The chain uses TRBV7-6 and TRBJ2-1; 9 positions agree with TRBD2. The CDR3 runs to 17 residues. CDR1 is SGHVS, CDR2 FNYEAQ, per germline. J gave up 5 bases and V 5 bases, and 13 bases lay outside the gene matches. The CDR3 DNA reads TGTGCCAGCAGCCCATCGACTAGCGGTACCTCTAACAATGAGCAGTTCTTC. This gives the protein CASSPSTSGTSNNEQFF.

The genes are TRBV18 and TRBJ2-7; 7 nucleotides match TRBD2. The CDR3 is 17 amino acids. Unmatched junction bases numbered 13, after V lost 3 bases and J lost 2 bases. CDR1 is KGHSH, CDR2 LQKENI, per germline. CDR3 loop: CASSPPTSGGSPYEQYF. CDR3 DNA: TGTGCCAGCTCACCCCCTACATCGGGGGGTTCCCCCTACGAGCAGTACTTC.

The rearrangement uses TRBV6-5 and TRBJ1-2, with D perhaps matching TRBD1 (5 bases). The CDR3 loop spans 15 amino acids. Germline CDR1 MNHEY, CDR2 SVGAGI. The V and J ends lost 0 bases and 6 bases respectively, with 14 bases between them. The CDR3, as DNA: TGTGCCAGCAGTTACTCCCCCCAGGGTTCGGATGGCTACACCTTC. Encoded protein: CASSYSPQGSDGYTF.

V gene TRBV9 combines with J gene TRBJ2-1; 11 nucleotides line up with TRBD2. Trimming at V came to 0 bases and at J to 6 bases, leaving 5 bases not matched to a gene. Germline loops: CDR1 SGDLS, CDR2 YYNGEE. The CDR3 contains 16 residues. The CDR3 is CASSVDASGRFNEQFF. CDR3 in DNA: TGTGCCAGCAGCGTAGATGCTAGCGGGAGGTTCAATGAGCAGTTCTTC.

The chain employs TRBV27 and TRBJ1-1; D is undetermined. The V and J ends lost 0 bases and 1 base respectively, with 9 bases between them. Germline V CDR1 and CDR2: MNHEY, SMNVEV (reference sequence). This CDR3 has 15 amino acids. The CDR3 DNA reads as TGTGCCAGCAGTTTATCAGTTTTGGCGAACACTGAAGCTTTCTTT. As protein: CASSLSVLANTEAFF.

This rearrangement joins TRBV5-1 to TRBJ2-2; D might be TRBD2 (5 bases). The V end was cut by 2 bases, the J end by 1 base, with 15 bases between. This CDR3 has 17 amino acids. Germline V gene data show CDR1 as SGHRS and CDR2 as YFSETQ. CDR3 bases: TGCGCCAGCAGCTTCATAAGAGACTACCTGAACACCGGGGAGCTGTTTTTT. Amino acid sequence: CASSFIRDYLNTGELFF.

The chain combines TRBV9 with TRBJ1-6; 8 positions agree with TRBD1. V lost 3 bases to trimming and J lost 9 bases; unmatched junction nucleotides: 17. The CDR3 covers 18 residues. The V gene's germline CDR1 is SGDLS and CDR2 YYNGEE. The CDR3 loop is CASSGPGTGPSRGSPLHF. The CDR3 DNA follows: TGTGCCAGCAGCGGACCCGGGACAGGCCCATCGAGGGGTTCACCCCTCCACTTT.

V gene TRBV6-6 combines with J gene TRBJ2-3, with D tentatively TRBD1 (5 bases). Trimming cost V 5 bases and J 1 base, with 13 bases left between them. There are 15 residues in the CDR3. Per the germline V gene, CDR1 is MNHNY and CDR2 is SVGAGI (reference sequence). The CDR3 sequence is CASSPMGLGTDTQYF. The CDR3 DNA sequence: TGTGCCAGCAGTCCCATGGGGCTCGGCACAGATACGCAGTATTTT.

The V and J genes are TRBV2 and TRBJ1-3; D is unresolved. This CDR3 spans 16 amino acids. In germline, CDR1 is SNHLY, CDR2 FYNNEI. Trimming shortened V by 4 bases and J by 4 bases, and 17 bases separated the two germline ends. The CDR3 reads CASSAPGNSGGNTIYF. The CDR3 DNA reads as TGTGCCAGCAGTGCGCCCGGGAATAGCGGCGGAAACACCATATATTTT.

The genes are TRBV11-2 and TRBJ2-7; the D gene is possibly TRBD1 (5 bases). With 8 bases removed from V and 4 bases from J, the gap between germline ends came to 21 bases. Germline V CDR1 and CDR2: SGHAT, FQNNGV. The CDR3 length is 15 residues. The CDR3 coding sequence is TGTGCCAGCTCCCCCGAAGGGGTTCGTGGGTACGAGCAGTACTTC. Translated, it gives CASSPEGVRGYEQYF.

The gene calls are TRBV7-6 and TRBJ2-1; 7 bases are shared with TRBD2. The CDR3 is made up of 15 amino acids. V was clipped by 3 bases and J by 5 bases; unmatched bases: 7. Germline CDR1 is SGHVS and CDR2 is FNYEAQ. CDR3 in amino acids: CASSFPLAVNNEQFF. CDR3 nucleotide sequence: TGTGCCAGCAGCTTCCCCCTAGCGGTCAACAATGAGCAGTTCTTC.

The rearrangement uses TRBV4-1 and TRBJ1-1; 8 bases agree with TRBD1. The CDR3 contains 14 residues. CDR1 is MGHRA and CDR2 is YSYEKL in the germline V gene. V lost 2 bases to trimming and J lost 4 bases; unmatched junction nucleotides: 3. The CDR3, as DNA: TGCGCCAGCAGCCAACTGACAGGGGCCACTGAAGCTTTCTTT. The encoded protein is CASSQLTGATEAFF.

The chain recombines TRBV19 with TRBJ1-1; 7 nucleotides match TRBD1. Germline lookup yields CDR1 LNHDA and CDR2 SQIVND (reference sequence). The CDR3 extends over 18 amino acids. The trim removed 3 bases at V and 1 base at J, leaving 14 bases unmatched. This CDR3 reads CASSIGKGTAVKNTEAFF. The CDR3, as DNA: TGTGCCAGTAGTATTGGAAAAGGGACAGCTGTAAAGAACACTGAAGCTTTCTTT.

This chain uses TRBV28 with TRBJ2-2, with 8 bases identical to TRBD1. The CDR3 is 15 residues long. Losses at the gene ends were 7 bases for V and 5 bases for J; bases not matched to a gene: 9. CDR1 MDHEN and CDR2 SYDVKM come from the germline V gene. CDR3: CASIRTGLSTGELFF. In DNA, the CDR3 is TGTGCCAGCATCAGGACAGGGTTGTCTACCGGGGAGCTGTTTTTT.

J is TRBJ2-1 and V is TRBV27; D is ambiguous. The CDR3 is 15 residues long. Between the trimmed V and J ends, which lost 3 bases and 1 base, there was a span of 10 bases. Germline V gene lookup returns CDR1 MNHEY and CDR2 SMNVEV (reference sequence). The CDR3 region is CASSFDIGSYNEQFF. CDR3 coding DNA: TGTGCCAGCAGTTTCGATATCGGGTCCTACAATGAGCAGTTCTTC.

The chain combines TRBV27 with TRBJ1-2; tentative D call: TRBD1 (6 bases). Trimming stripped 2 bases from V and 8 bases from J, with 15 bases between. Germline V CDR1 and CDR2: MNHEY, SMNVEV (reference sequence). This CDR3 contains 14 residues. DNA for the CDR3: TGTGCCAGCAGTTTAGTTGGGGGCGTGTACGGCTACACCTTC. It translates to CASSLVGGVYGYTF.

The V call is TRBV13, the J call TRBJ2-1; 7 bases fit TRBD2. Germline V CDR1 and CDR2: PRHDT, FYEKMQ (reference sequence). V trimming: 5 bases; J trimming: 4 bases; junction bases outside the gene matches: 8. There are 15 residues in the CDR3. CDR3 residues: CASSQGRVRYNEQFF. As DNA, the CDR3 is TGTGCCAGCAGCCAAGGGAGGGTAAGGTACAATGAGCAGTTCTTC. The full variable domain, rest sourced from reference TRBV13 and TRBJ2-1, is AAGVIQSPRHLIKEKRETATLKCYPIPRHDTVYWYQQGPGQDPQFLISFYEKMQSDKGSIPDRFSAQQFSDYHSELNMSSLELGDSALYFCASSQGRVRYNEQFFGPGTRLTVL.

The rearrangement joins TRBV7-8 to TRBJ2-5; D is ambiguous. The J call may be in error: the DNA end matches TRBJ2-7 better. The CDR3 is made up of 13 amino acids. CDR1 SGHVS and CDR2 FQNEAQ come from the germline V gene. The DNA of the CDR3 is TGTGCCAGCAGCTTGGGCACGATCTACGAGCAGTACTTC. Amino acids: CASSLGTIYEQYF.

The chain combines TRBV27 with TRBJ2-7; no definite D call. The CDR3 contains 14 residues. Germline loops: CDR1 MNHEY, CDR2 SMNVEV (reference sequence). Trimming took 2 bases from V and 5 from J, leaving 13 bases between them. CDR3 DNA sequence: TGTGCCAGCAGTTTAACTTATTCGATGGACGAGCAGTACTTC. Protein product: CASSLTYSMDEQYF.

This chain's CDR3 is CASSLAAGGRGYEQYF. DNA for the CDR3: TGTGCCAGCAGCTTGGCGGCGGGAGGTCGCGGGTACGAGCAGTACTTC. The chain links TRBV5-4 to TRBJ2-7; 8 nucleotides line up with TRBD2. J gave up 4 bases and V 0 bases, and 9 bases lay outside the gene matches. Germline lookup yields CDR1 SGHNT and CDR2 YYREEE (reference sequence). The CDR3 runs 16 residues.